The present T cell receptor beta chain was sequenced within a study of PD-L1 blockade in urothelial cancer. On the study more broadly: Individuals in the cohort had been given 0 to 3 earlier chemotherapy regimens. Median blood clonality was roughly 0.078, with some 89,000 unique TCRs.

A remark on this clone: Its antigen remains unidentified.

Synthetic spike-ins, TCR analog templates, were added into each PCR. The assay was immunoSEQ multiplex PCR, and TCRdb's table has in-frame clones only and misses some. Of around 82,000 clones detected, less than 90% appear once; the ten largest clones hold over 2%. Study findings and constraints: Patients who had durable benefit saw their tumor-associated blood clones expand more at 3 weeks.

CDR1 is SGHTA and CDR2 is FQGNSA in the germline V gene. The CDR3 runs 15 residues. The V end was cut by 4 bases, the J end by 5 bases, with 18 bases between. Time point described: pretreatment peripheral blood. The clonotype originates from a man aged 60 to 75 with urothelial cancer. The sequences come from PBMCs, collected around atezolizumab (anti-PD-L1) treatment. The chain is built from TRBV7-2 and TRBJ2-7, with a weak D call TRBD2 (5 bases). CDR3 sequence (DNA): TGTGCCAGCAGCTCCCCGGGGAGCTGGCGAAACGAGCAGTACTTC. This sequence encodes CASSSPGSWRNEQYF.